The 22 T cell receptor beta chains below were found in one sample sequenced in a study of blood T cells in healthy people across ages. The authors ran a second PCR of about 7 to 12 cycles using a sample-barcoded 5' primer and a J-beta primer mix. TCRdb reanalysed the 5' RACE reads using MiXCR and keeps one entry per CDR3 protein. The sample yields 700,000 to 1,000,000 distinct CDR3 sequences, more than 40% seen once. The material sequenced was blood. The receptors come from a man between 60 and 75 years old in good health.

This clonotype was counted between two and nine times. The V call is TRBV30, the J call TRBJ2-7, with D possibly TRBD2 on 6 matching bases. Trimming left V 0 bases short and J 5 bases short, with 8 bases between. CDR1 is GTSNPN and CDR2 is SVGIG in the germline V gene (reference sequence). CDR3 length equals 12 residues. CDR3 sequence (DNA): TGTGCCTGGAGTGTAGGAGGGCACGAGCAGTACTTC. Protein sequence: CAWSVGGHEQYF.

The V and J genes are TRBV6-5 and TRBJ2-5; D gene ambiguous. The CDR3 has 11 amino acids. Germline V CDR1 and CDR2: MNHEY, SVGAGI. The V and J ends lost 6 bases and 6 bases respectively, with 8 bases between them. The CDR3 DNA reads TGTGCCAGCAGAAATCGACAGACCCAGTACTTC. Translating gives CASRNRQTQYF.

CDR3 protein: CSALGSTVPEAFF. The CDR3 nucleotides are TGCAGTGCTTTGGGCTCCACCGTCCCTGAAGCTTTCTTT. This chain joins TRBV20-1 and TRBJ1-1; D is unclear. This CDR3 has 13 amino acids. Germline V gene data show CDR1 as DFQATT and CDR2 as SNEGSKA (reference sequence). V dropped 5 bases and J dropped 6 bases, with 16 bases sitting between them.

Remarks on this clonotype: A junction end diverges from the germline sequence, so it may reflect a read error. The chain joins TRBV7-2 to TRBJ2-1; 13 bases agree with TRBD2. In germline, CDR1 is SGHTA, CDR2 FQGNSA. This CDR3 contains 17 residues. The CDR3 spells CAGSFTSGGAIRNEQFF. Here the CDR3 DNA reads TGTGCCGGCAGCTTTACTAGCGGGGGGGCCATTAGAAATGAGCAGTTCTTC.

The chain recombines TRBV6-5 with TRBJ2-5; no definite D call. Germline CDR1 is MNHEY and CDR2 is SVGAGI. The CDR3 runs 13 residues. V was cut by 3 bases and J by 5 bases, with 10 bases left in between. CDR3 sequence reads: CASSYSGMETQYF. DNA for the CDR3: TGTGCCAGCAGTTATTCTGGTATGGAGACCCAGTACTTC.

J is TRBJ2-2 and V is TRBV20-1, with TRBD1 identical over 8 bases. This CDR3 contains 13 residues. V shed 6 bases, J shed 3 bases, and the junction held 3 bases outside the gene matches. From germline, CDR1 is DFQATT and CDR2 SNEGSKA (reference sequence). The CDR3 nucleotides read TGCAGTGCGGACAGGGACCACACCGGGGAGCTGTTTTTT. This translates into CSADRDHTGELFF.

The chain recombines TRBV4-1 with TRBJ2-4, with 8 bases identical to TRBD2. The end of the DNA aligns better with TRBJ2-7, so the J call may be wrong. Germline loops: CDR1 MGHRA, CDR2 YSYEKL. This CDR3 contains 16 residues. CDR3 nucleotides: TGCGCCAGCAGCGTAAGTGTGCGGGAGGACCCCTACGAGCAGTACTTC. It translates to CASSVSVREDPYEQYF.

The chain links TRBV7-2 to TRBJ2-7; 7 nucleotides agree with TRBD1. CDR1 is SGHTA and CDR2 is FQGNSA in the germline V gene. This CDR3 is 17 amino acids long. Trimming at V came to 5 bases and at J to 2 bases, leaving 15 bases not matched to a gene. This CDR3 is CASSPRQGATPTYEQYF. Written as DNA, the CDR3 is TGTGCCAGCAGCCCCCGACAGGGAGCTACCCCTACCTACGAGCAGTACTTC.

The chain carries TRBV7-2 and TRBJ1-4, with D hard to call. The CDR3 is made up of 15 amino acids. Germline values: CDR1 SGHTA, CDR2 FQGNSA. V lost 5 bases to trimming and J lost 0 bases, with 10 bases between them. CDR3 in amino acids: CASSPRPATNEKLFF. The CDR3 DNA is TGTGCCAGCAGCCCACGCCCCGCAACTAATGAAAAACTGTTTTTT.

This sequence joins TRBV12-3 or TRBV12-4 and TRBJ1-4; D perhaps matches TRBD1 (5 bases). CDR3 length: 15 residues. Trimming stripped 1 base from V and 10 bases from J, with 16 bases between. Here the CDR3 reads CASSLGGGYGGKLFF. The CDR3 coding sequence is TGTGCCAGCAGTTTAGGTGGGGGGTATGGGGGAAAACTGTTTTTT.

The rearrangement joins TRBV24-1 to TRBJ2-5, with D unclear. Germline V gene lookup returns CDR1 KGHDR and CDR2 SFDVKD. This CDR3 comprises 14 residues. The ends were cut back, 1 base at V and 2 bases at J, with 7 bases in the middle. DNA for the CDR3: TGTGCCACCAGTGATTTAGACGGGCAAGAGACCCAGTACTTC. It encodes CATSDLDGQETQYF.

This chain joins TRBV4-3 and TRBJ2-7; TRBD1 matches at 8 bases. V lost 3 bases to trimming and J lost 7 bases; unmatched junction nucleotides: 26. This CDR3 region has 20 residues. Germline V gene lookup returns CDR1 LGHNA and CDR2 YSLEER. Written as DNA, the CDR3 is TGCGCCAGCAGCCAGTCTCCAGAGACAGGGGAGATTAAATCCTACAATGAGCAGTACTTC. Translation gives CASSQSPETGEIKSYNEQYF.

The J gene is TRBJ2-3, the V gene TRBV5-1; D unresolved. V was shortened by 0 bases and J by 0 bases, with 14 bases between the two germline ends. The V gene's germline CDR1 is SGHRS and CDR2 YFSETQ. This CDR3 spans 17 amino acids. The CDR3 coding sequence is TGCGCCAGCAGCTTGGCCCTGGTAGTTAGGAGCACAGATACGCAGTATTTT. Residues: CASSLALVVRSTDTQYF.

The genes are TRBV5-1 and TRBJ2-1; 9 bases are shared with TRBD2. The CDR3 runs to 15 residues. V lost 2 bases to trimming and J lost 8 bases; unmatched junction nucleotides: 8. Germline V gene lookup returns CDR1 SGHRS and CDR2 YFSETQ. The CDR3 DNA is TGCGCCAGCAGCTTATCGCGGGGGGGCCAGGATGAGCAGTTCTTC. It is translated as CASSLSRGGQDEQFF.

This clonotype was picked up one time. The chain recombines TRBV20-1 with TRBJ2-1; D is possibly TRBD1 or TRBD2 (6 bases each). Germline-derived CDR1 and CDR2 are DFQATT and SNEGSKA (reference sequence). The length of the CDR3 is 13 residues. V lost 3 bases to trimming and J lost 7 bases, with 13 bases between them. CDR3 sequence reads: CSASLARGNEQFF. The CDR3 DNA is TGCAGTGCTAGTCTAGCGAGGGGGAATGAGCAGTTCTTC.

In its sample, this clonotype was seen many times. The chain employs TRBV20-1 and TRBJ2-3; D is perhaps TRBD2 (6 bases). Germline V gene lookup returns CDR1 DFQATT and CDR2 SNEGSKA (reference sequence). V dropped 5 bases and J dropped 0 bases, with 9 bases sitting between them. This CDR3 is 13 amino acids long. CDR3 protein: CSARGLSTDTQYF. In DNA, the CDR3 is TGCAGTGCTCGGGGACTTAGCACAGATACGCAGTATTTT.

The chain is built from TRBV6-5 and TRBJ1-2, with 11 bases matching TRBD1. This CDR3 has 17 residues. Trimming removed 0 bases from V and 7 bases from J; junction bases left unmatched: 10. From germline, CDR1 is MNHEY and CDR2 SVGAGI. The CDR3 coding sequence is TGTGCCAGCAGTTACTCTTCTGAGGACAGGGGGCTAGGTGGCTACACCTTC. Encoded protein: CASSYSSEDRGLGGYTF.

Concerning this clonotype itself: A read error may be the cause here, since a much bigger clone is one base away. This rearrangement joins TRBV12-3 or TRBV12-4 to TRBJ2-7, with 7 positions matching TRBD1. This CDR3 is built from 14 residues. Trimming took 4 bases from V and 2 from J; bases not matched to a gene: 5. This CDR3 reads CASSSETGAYEQYF. In DNA form, the CDR3 reads TGTGCCAGCAGTTCAGAAACAGGGGCCTACGAGCAGTACTTC.

This clonotype was seen only a few times. An end of the junction differs from the germline gene, which may be a read error. The genes are TRBV18 and TRBJ2-3; D unresolved. CDR1 is KGHSH and CDR2 is LQKENI in the germline V gene. The CDR3 length is 11 residues. DNA for the CDR3: TGTGCCGGCTCACCAGGAGATACGCAGTATTTT. It codes for CAGSPGDTQYF.

This clonotype was counted a few times. The chain uses TRBV6-2 or TRBV6-3 and TRBJ1-6; possible D gene TRBD1, 5 bases. Germline CDR1 is MNHEY and CDR2 is SVGEGT. V lost 1 base to trimming and J lost 12 bases, with 16 bases between them. The CDR3 is made up of 15 amino acids. The CDR3 nucleotides are TGTGCCAGCAGTTACTTACGGACATCCGATGAACCCCTCCACTTT. Residues: CASSYLRTSDEPLHF.

The V call is TRBV18, the J call TRBJ2-7, with no clear D. CDR1 and CDR2 from the germline V gene are KGHSH and LQKENI. The V end lost 0 bases, the J end lost 6 bases, and 9 bases lay between the germline ends. The CDR3 extends over 13 amino acids. The chain's CDR3 is CASSPPSKSEQYF. In DNA, the CDR3 is TGTGCCAGCTCACCACCGTCGAAGTCCGAGCAGTACTTC.

V is TRBV7-9 and J is TRBJ2-3, with 9 bases aligning to TRBD2. V was pared by 5 bases and J by 6 bases, with 9 bases of the junction left unmatched. This CDR3 region has 15 residues. Germline values: CDR1 SEHNR, CDR2 FQNEAQ (reference sequence). In nucleotides, the CDR3 is TGTGCCAGCAGCGTCGATAGCGGGGGACGGGATACGCAGTATTTT. Translating gives CASSVDSGGRDTQYF.